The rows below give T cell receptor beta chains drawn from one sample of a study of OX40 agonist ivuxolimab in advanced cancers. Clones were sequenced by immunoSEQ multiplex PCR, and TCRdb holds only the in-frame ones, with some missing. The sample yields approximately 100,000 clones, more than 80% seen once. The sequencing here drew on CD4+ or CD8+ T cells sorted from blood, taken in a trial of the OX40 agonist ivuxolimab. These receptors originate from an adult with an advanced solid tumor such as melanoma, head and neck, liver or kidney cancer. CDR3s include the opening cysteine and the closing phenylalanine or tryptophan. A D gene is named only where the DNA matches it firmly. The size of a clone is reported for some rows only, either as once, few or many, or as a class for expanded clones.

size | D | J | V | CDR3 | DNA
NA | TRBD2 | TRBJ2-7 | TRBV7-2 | CASRQRGGSYEQYF | TGTGCCAGCAGACAGCGGGGCGGGAGCTACGAGCAGTACTTC
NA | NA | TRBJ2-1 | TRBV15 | CATSRPQVGAHHNEQFF | TGTGCCACCAGCAGACCCCAAGTCGGGGCTCACCACAATGAGCAGTTCTTC
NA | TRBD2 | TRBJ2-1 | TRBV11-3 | CASSFTSGMGEQFF | TGTGCCAGCAGCTTCACTAGCGGGATGGGTGAGCAGTTCTTC
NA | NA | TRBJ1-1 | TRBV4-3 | CASSQDSWDGGTEAFF | TGCGCCAGCAGCCAAGATAGTTGGGACGGGGGGACTGAAGCTTTCTTT
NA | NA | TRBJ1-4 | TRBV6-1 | CASSEGSPPKLFF | TGTGCCAGCAGTGAAGGAAGTCCCCCTAAACTGTTTTTT
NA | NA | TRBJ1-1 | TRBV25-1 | CASSESQGVNTEAFF | TGTGCCAGCAGTGAATCCCAGGGTGTGAACACTGAAGCTTTCTTT
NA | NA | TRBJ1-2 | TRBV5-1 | CASSLVDINYGYTF | TGCGCCAGCAGCTTGGTGGACATAAACTATGGCTACACCTTC
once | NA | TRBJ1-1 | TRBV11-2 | CASSLDLGQTMNTEAFF | TGTGCCAGCAGCTTAGATCTTGGACAGACAATGAACACTGAAGCTTTCTTT
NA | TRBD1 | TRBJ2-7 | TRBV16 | CASSQYKDRAWDYEQYF | TGTGCCAGCAGCCAGTATAAGGACAGGGCCTGGGACTACGAGCAGTACTTC
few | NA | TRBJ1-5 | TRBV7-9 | CASSFETSNQPQHF | TGTGCCAGCAGCTTTGAGACTAGCAATCAGCCCCAGCATTTT
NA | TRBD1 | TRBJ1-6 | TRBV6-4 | CASSPRTGGNSPLHF | TGTGCCAGCAGCCCTCGGACAGGGGGCAATTCACCCCTCCACTTT
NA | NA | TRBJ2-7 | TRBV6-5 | CASSFDRGEQYF | TGTGCCAGCAGCTTCGATAGGGGCGAGCAGTACTTC
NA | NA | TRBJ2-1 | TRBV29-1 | CSVEDGRGIEQFF | TGCAGCGTTGAAGATGGGAGGGGGATTGAGCAGTTCTTC
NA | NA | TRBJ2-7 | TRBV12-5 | CASGVTGSSYEQYF | TGTGCTAGTGGTGTGACGGGAAGCTCCTACGAGCAGTACTTC
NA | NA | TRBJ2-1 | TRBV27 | CASSPNSGTLRGNEQFF | TGTGCCAGCAGTCCAAACTCCGGGACCCTCAGGGGCAATGAGCAGTTCTTC
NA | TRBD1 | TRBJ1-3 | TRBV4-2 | CASSRDRSSGNTIYF | TGTGCCAGCAGCCGGGACAGAAGCTCTGGAAACACCATATATTTT
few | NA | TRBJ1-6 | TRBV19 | CASSIGGDSPLHF | TGTGCCAGTAGTATCGGGGGAGATTCACCCCTCCACTTT
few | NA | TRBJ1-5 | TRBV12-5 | CASGLFSNQPQHF | TGTGCTAGTGGTTTGTTTAGCAATCAGCCCCAGCATTTT
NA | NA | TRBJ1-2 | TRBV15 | CATSIGGAGDYGYTF | TGTGCCACCAGCATCGGCGGGGCAGGGGACTATGGCTACACCTTC
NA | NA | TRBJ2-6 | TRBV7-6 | CASSLETHSGANVLTF | TGTGCCAGCAGCTTAGAGACTCACTCTGGGGCCAACGTCCTGACTTTC
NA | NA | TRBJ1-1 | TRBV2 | CASSALNTEAFF | TGTGCCAGCAGTGCTTTGAACACTGAAGCTTTCTTT
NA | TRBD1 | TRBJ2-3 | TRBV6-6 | CASRPPGQGTDTQYF | TGTGCCAGCAGACCGCCGGGACAGGGAACAGATACGCAGTATTTT
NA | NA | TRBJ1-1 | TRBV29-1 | CSGRGNGPTVTNTEAFF | TGCAGCGGGAGGGGGAATGGACCGACAGTGACGAACACTGAAGCTTTCTTT
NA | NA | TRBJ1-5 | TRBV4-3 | CASSQERRDPHSNQPQHF | TGCGCCAGCAGCCAAGAAAGGCGGGATCCACATAGCAATCAGCCCCAGCATTTT
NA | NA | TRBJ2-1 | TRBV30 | CAWSVSGGQRNEQFF | TGTGCCTGGAGTGTATCTGGGGGGCAAAGGAATGAGCAGTTCTTC
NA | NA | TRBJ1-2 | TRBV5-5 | CASSSSLGLNYGYTF | TGTGCCAGCAGCTCCTCGCTTGGACTGAACTATGGCTACACCTTC
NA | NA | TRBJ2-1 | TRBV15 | CATSRASDATNEQFF | TGTGCCACCAGCAGAGCCTCGGATGCAACAAATGAGCAGTTCTTC
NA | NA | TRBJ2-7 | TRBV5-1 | CASSSDLQGEQYF | TGCGCCAGCAGTTCGGACCTGCAGGGCGAGCAGTACTTC
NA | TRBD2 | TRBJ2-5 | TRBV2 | CASSKLLAGGETQYF | TGTGCCAGCAGTAAATTACTAGCGGGAGGGGAGACCCAGTACTTC
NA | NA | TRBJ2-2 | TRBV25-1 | CASSAFGDGELFF | TGTGCCAGCAGTGCATTCGGGGACGGGGAGCTGTTTTTT
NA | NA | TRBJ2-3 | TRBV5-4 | CASSPAVGTDTQYF | TGTGCCAGCAGCCCGGCCGTGGGCACAGATACGCAGTATTTT
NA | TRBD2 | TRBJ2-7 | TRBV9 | CASSVAGGPYEQYF | TGTGCCAGCAGCGTAGCGGGAGGGCCTTACGAGCAGTACTTC
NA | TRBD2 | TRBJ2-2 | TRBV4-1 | CASWGGVGELFF | TGCGCCAGCTGGGGAGGGGTCGGGGAGCTGTTTTTT
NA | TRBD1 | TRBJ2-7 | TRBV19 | CASSRGQGAYEQYF | TGTGCCAGTAGTAGGGGACAGGGGGCCTACGAGCAGTACTTC
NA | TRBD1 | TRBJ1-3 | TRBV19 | CASSIAGTGMSSGNTIYF | TGTGCCAGTAGTATAGCGGGGACAGGAATGAGCTCTGGAAACACCATATATTTT
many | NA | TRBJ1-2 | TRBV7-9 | CASTSPGIEGYTF | TGTGCCAGCACCAGTCCTGGAATAGAGGGCTACACCTTC
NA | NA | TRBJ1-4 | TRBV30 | CAWAIGTNEKLFF | TGTGCCTGGGCGATAGGTACTAATGAAAAACTGTTTTTT
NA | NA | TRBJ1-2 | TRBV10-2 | CASGGLRGYTF | TGCGCCAGCGGGGGCCTTAGAGGCTACACCTTC
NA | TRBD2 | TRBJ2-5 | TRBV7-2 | CASSLRRLAGTETQYF | TGTGCCAGCAGCTTGCGCAGACTAGCGGGGACGGAGACCCAGTACTTC
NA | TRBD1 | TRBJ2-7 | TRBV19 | CASSIAFRGHEQYF | TGTGCCAGTAGTATAGCGTTTAGGGGGCACGAGCAGTACTTC
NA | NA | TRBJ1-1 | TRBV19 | CASSVVTEAFF | TGTGCCAGTAGTGTGGTCACTGAAGCTTTCTTT
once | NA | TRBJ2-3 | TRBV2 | CASSPHSVGGRGQYF | TGTGCCAGCAGTCCCCACAGCGTAGGAGGAAGGGGGCAGTATTTT